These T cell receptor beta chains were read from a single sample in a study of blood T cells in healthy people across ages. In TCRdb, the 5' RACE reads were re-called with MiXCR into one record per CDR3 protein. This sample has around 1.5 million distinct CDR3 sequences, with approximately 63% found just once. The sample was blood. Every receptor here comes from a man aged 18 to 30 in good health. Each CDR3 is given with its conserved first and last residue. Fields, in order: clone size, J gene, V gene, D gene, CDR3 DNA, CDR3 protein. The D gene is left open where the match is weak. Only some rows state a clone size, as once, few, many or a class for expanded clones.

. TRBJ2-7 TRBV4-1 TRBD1 TGCGCCAGCAGCCCCCAGGGGACAGGGGGACACGAGCAGTACTTC CASSPQGTGGHEQYF
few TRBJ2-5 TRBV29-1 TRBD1 TGCAGCGTTGCCGAGACAGGGGAAGAGACCCAGTACTTC CSVAETGEETQYF
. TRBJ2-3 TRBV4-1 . TGCGCCAGCAGCACTACAGTCCGCGGCGGAGATACGCAGTATTTT CASSTTVRGGDTQYF
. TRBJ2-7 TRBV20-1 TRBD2 TGCAGTGCCCCCGAGGAGCGGGGGGCTTCCTACGAGCAGTACTTC CSAPEERGASYEQYF
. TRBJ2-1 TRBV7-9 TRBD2 TGTGCTAGCAGCCCTAGCGGGTCGGCTATGAAATACAATGAGCAGTTCTTC CASSPSGSAMKYNEQFF
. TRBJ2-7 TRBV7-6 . TGTGCCAGCAGCCCGACCGGATCCCAACACGAGCAGTACTTC CASSPTGSQHEQYF
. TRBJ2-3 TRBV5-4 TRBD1 TGTGCCAGCAGCTCGCTGACAGGGCCCACAGATACGCAGTATTTT CASSSLTGPTDTQYF
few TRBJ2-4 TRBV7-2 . TGTGCCAGCAGCCCTAACGGACACCCCGAGGACATTCAGTACTTC CASSPNGHPEDIQYF
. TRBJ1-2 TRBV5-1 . TGCGCCAGCAGCTTCCCGGGGGACTATGGCTACACCTTC CASSFPGDYGYTF
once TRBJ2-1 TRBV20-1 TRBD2 TGCAGTGCTAGAGATCCGGCGGGAGACAATGAGCAGTTCTTC CSARDPAGDNEQFF
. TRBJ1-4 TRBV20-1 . TGCAGTGCTAGAGCCCCCGGTAGCAGGAAAAATGAAAAACTGTTTTTT CSARAPGSRKNEKLFF
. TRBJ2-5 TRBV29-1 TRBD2 TGCAGCGTTGAGGGCGGACTAGCGGAAAAAGAGACCCAGTACTTC CSVEGGLAEKETQYF
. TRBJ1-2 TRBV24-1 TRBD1 TGTGCCACCAGTGACCCGTCCCGGGACAGGGTTGGCTACACCTTC CATSDPSRDRVGYTF
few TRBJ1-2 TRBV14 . TGTGCCAGCAGCCTTGGACAGTTTTCTTACTATGGCTACACCTTC CASSLGQFSYYGYTF
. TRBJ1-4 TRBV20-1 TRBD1 TGCAGTGCTAAAGGGACAGGGAGGGAAAAACTGTTTTTT CSAKGTGREKLFF
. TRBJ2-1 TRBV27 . TGTGCCAGCAGCTTTTTCAACGCTGGGCAGGGTAATCATGAGCAGTTCTTC CASSFFNAGQGNHEQFF
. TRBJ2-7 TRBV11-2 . TGTGCCAGCAGGCAGGAAAACCTAGCCTACGAGCAGTACTTC CASRQENLAYEQYF
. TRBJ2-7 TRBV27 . TGTGCCAGCAGTTTAAGGGACGCATACTACGAGCAGTACTTC CASSLRDAYYEQYF
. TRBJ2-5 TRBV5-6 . TGTGCCAGCAGCTTGGCGGGCCCCGCGACACCACAAGAGACCCAGTACTTC CASSLAGPATPQETQYF
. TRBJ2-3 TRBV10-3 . TGTGCCATCAGTGAGTCGATGGAATCAGATACGCAGTATTTT CAISESMESDTQYF
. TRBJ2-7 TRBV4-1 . TGCGCCAGCAGCCAAGATTTAGGGCCTTCTTTCGGCGAGCAGTACTTC CASSQDLGPSFGEQYF